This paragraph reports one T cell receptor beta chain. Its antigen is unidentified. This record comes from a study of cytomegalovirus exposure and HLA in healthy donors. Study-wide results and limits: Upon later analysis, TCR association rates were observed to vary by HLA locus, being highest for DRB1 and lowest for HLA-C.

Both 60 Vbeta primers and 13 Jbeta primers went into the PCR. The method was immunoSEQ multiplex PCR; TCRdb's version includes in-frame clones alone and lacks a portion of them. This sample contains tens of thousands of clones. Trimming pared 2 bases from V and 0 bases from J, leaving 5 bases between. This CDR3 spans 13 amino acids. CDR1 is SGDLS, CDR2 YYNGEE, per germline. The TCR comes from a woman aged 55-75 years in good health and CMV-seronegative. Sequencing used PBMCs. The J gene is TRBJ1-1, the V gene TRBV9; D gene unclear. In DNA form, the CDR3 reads TGTGCCAGCAGCGTTACGGTGAACACTGAAGCTTTCTTT. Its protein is CASSVTVNTEAFF.